This is a list of T cell receptor beta chains from one sample in a study of blood T cell repertoires in COVID-19. The method was immunoSEQ multiplex PCR; TCRdb's version includes in-frame clones alone and lacks a portion of them. The sample includes 200,000 to 300,000 clones, 86% of them seen just once. Sequencing input: PBMCs or T cells enriched from blood (not recorded which). The receptors come from a woman in her forties or fifties who had recovered from COVID-19. The conserved cysteine and the conserved F or W are not part of the CDR3 here. Each record gives: V gene, CDR3 protein.

TRBV28 | ASSQLPGRENTEAF
TRBV7-2 | ASSLVDRDGYT
TRBV2 | ASSESEYSNQPQH
TRBV2 | ASRVRGTGNTEAF
TRBV30 | AWSTTSGRADNEQF
TRBV6-5 | ASSRTGGAYGYT
TRBV30 | AWGGTGTAKNIQY
TRBV4-1 | ASSPAGKETQY
TRBV2 | ASTWDRLNSNQPQH
TRBV4-3 | ASSPGLGEDTQY
TRBV9 | ASSVGLAGVSTDTQY
TRBV28 | ASSLVQSETQY
TRBV10-3 | AISEGVELALVDTEAF
TRBV28 | ASRGGFGTQY
TRBV10-3 | AISHTENTEAF
TRBV7-9 | ASSLVLVNEQF
TRBV4-3 | ASSQSGTYNEQF
TRBV5-1 | ASSLLNTEAF
TRBV5-6 | ASSLERGYNEQF
TRBV18 | ASSPPGRLGNQPQH
TRBV27 | ASSLPQFNSPLH
TRBV19 | ASTPRRTSGGYEQF
TRBV9 | ASSAYGGYGYT
TRBV7-9 | ASSSAGTGYSEQY
TRBV27 | ASSLGPSLEQY
TRBV3-1/TRBV3-2 | ASTGDRNNEQF
TRBV7-8 | ASSPTPAPDQPQH
TRBV28 | ASSLSLLGNHNEQF
TRBV11-1 | ASSPRTGSNTGELF
TRBV3-1/TRBV3-2 | ASSQLYEQY
TRBV4-1 | ASSQQGYSGNTIY
TRBV7-2 | ASSQQTGGNTEAF
TRBV6-1 | ASSVPFGGAPIEPQH
TRBV15 | ATSRVGGGYNQPQH
TRBV24-1 | ATSDPGTSGYNEQF
TRBV11-2 | ASSFWPGTENYGYT
TRBV6-1 | ASSEAGLTQPQH
TRBV4-1 | ASSKTGGSGYT
TRBV7-9 | ASSFDGETQY
TRBV2 | ASSRLAGAQY
TRBV4-3 | ASSQVGGPIHNEQF
TRBV5-4 | ASSGMTGSGANVLT
TRBV5-6 | ASSFDGRGRTTVYGYT
TRBV19 | ASSMGGGSSYNSPLH
TRBV7-2 | AHRQGNYGYT
TRBV9 | ASSQGLAGGRTYNEQF
TRBV5-1 | ASSPAAGTGNTIY
TRBV7-9 | ASRQQGWRNTIY
TRBV3-1/TRBV3-2 | ASSQAVDGYT
TRBV11-3 | ASSLSGGGTEAF
TRBV9 | ASSVGEGAGNTIY
TRBV4-1 | ASSSGQGFSGELF
TRBV30 | AWTKGLKNTEAF
TRBV5-1 | ASSLAVASGASQY
TRBV2 | ASSRQGIYNEQF
TRBV19 | ASSVSYGYT
TRBV28 | ASSTSVGRTNEKLF